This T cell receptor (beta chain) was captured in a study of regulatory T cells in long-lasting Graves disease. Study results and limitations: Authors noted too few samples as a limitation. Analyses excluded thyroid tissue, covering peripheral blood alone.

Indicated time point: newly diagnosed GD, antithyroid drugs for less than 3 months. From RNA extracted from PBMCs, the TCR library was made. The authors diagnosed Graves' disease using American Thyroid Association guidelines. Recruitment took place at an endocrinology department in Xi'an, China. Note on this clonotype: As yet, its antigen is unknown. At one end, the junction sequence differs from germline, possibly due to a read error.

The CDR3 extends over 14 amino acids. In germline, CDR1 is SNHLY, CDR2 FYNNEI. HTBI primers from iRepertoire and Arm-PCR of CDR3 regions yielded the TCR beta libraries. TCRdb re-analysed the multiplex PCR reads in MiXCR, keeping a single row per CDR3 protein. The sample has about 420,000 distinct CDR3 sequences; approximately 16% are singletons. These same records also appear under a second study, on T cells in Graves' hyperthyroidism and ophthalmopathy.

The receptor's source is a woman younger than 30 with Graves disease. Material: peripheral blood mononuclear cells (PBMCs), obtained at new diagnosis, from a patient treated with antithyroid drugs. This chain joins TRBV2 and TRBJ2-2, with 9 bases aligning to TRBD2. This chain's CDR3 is CASSPGLAPGELLF. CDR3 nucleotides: TGTGCCAGCAGTCCGGGACTAGCTCCCGGGGAGCTGCTTTTT.